Each of the 12 T cell receptor beta chains below was sequenced from the same sample in a study of blood T cell repertoires in COVID-19. Assay used: immunoSEQ multiplex PCR; TCRdb lists only in-frame clones, some missing. In the table there are about 60,000 clones, roughly 79% of which are singletons. The sequenced material came from peripheral blood. These receptors were obtained from a man between 60 and 70 years old with acute or convalescent COVID-19.

The chain recombines TRBV6-6 with TRBJ2-7; 8 nucleotides agree with TRBD2. Germline trimming cut 0 bases from V and 4 bases from J; bases unmatched to any gene: 5. The CDR3 sequence is 15 residues long. From germline, CDR1 is MNHNY and CDR2 SVGAGI (reference sequence). The CDR3 DNA reads as TGTGCCAGCAGTTACTCGACGGGGGGGAATTACGAGCAGTACTTC. Its translation is CASSYSTGGNYEQYF.

This clone was observed a handful of times. The chain couples TRBV18 to TRBJ1-1, with TRBD1 as a possible D gene (6 bases). There are 15 residues in the CDR3. The V gene lost 2 bases and the J gene lost 0 bases, with 10 bases spanning the gap. CDR1 and CDR2 (germline): KGHSH, LQKENI. CDR3 sequence: CASSPGRGMNTEAFF. CDR3 nucleotides: TGTGCCAGCTCACCAGGGAGGGGGATGAACACTGAAGCTTTCTTT.

The V gene is TRBV5-1, the J gene TRBJ2-3; 8 nucleotides line up with TRBD2. Per the germline V gene, CDR1 is SGHRS and CDR2 is YFSETQ. V shed 2 bases, J shed 4 bases, and the junction held 6 bases outside the gene matches. The CDR3 extends over 15 amino acids. DNA of the CDR3: TGCGCCAGCAGCTTCGTAGCGGGGTCGTCAGATACGCAGTATTTT. Its translation is CASSFVAGSSDTQYF.

This chain joins TRBV19 and TRBJ1-6; 8 positions agree with TRBD1. V shed 0 bases, J shed 8 bases, and the junction held 18 bases outside the gene matches. Germline V lookup: CDR1 LNHDA, CDR2 SQIVND (reference sequence). This CDR3 spans 20 amino acids. CDR3 nucleotide sequence: TGTGCCAGTAGTATAGATAGGGTATACCACCGGACAGGGTCGGATTCACCCCTCCACTTT. This sequence encodes CASSIDRVYHRTGSDSPLHF.

V gene TRBV7-9 combines with J gene TRBJ2-1, with 7 bases identical to TRBD1. The CDR3 is 18 amino acids. V dropped 6 bases and J dropped 6; count of bases not matched to a gene: 20. Germline V gene data show CDR1 as SEHNR and CDR2 as FQNEAQ (reference sequence). The CDR3 DNA sequence: TGTGCCAGCAGAAGAGACAGGGTGACCCAACGGACAGGCAATGAGCAGTTCTTC. It encodes CASRRDRVTQRTGNEQFF.

This clone was picked up a small number of times. The CDR3 spells CASSSLRTGRSGANVLTF. CDR3 DNA: TGTGCCAGCAGCTCCCTGAGGACAGGGCGGTCTGGGGCCAACGTCCTGACTTTC. This chain connects TRBV7-6 to TRBJ2-6; 8 bases are shared with TRBD1. Unmatched junction bases numbered 9, after V lost 4 bases and J lost 1 base. The CDR3 consists of 18 residues. The germline V gene encodes CDR1 SGHVS and CDR2 FNYEAQ.

In DNA, the CDR3 is TGTGCCAGCATCCCGGTAGACAGGGATCAGCCCCAGCATTTT. Its protein product is CASIPVDRDQPQHF. J is TRBJ1-5 and V is TRBV5-8; 7 bases align to TRBD1. With 6 bases clipped from V and 5 bases from J, the junction kept 8 bases outside the gene matches. Per the germline V gene, CDR1 is SGHTS and CDR2 is YDEGEE. The CDR3 length is 14 residues.

This rearrangement joins TRBV30 to TRBJ1-4; the D is unclear. Trimming stripped 1 base from V and 3 bases from J, with 12 bases between. Germline V gives CDR1 GTSNPN, CDR2 SVGIG (reference sequence). This CDR3 is built from 15 residues. In DNA form, the CDR3 reads TGTGCCTGGAGTGGCCCCGGGATAGCTAATGAAAAACTGTTTTTT. Translated, it gives CAWSGPGIANEKLFF.

The chain joins TRBV19 to TRBJ2-5; TRBD2 is a possible D gene (7 bases). Germline values: CDR1 LNHDA, CDR2 SQIVND (reference sequence). The CDR3 loop spans 13 amino acids. V dropped 6 bases and J dropped 5 bases, with 13 bases sitting between them. CDR3 region: CASRHREGETQYF. The CDR3, as DNA: TGTGCCAGTAGGCACAGGGAGGGGGAGACCCAGTACTTC.

This clone was recorded only once. The J gene is TRBJ2-2, the V gene TRBV5-6; 9 positions agree with TRBD1. J lost 4 bases, V lost 2 bases, and 3 bases had no gene match. This CDR3 has 15 amino acids. The germline CDR1 and CDR2 sequences are SGHDT and YYEEEE. The CDR3 nucleotides read TGTGCCAGCAGCTTTTACAGGGGGCGCACCGGGGAGCTGTTTTTT. Its translation is CASSFYRGRTGELFF.

The V call is TRBV6-5, the J call TRBJ1-2, with D maybe TRBD1 (5 bases). V was trimmed by 6 bases and J by 1 base, leaving 12 bases between them. Germline V gene sequence: CDR1 MNHEY, CDR2 SVGAGI. The CDR3 loop spans 14 amino acids. The CDR3 loop is CASSQPQGNYGYTF. The CDR3, as DNA: TGTGCCAGCAGCCAGCCGCAGGGTAACTATGGCTACACCTTC.

The chain uses TRBV5-4 and TRBJ1-1; D is possibly TRBD1 (6 bases). Per the germline V gene, CDR1 is SGHNT and CDR2 is YYREEE (reference sequence). V lost 4 bases to trimming and J lost 1 base, with 14 bases between them. The CDR3 runs 15 residues. CDR3 loop: CASSRGGRGNTEAFF. As DNA, the CDR3 is TGTGCCAGCAGCAGGGGGGGTAGGGGGAACACTGAAGCTTTCTTT.